The source of this T cell receptor beta chain is a study of T cell responses to AZD1222 COVID-19 vaccine. Study conclusions and caveats: As reported, nearly half of all spike-specific TCRs target variant regions that are unmutated.

Note on this clone: Its antigen is still unknown.

Data came from immunoSEQ multiplex PCR; TCRdb stores just in-frame clones and leaves some out. This sample has approximately 75,000 clones, with roughly 91% found just once. The TCR originated in an adult who received the AZD1222 COVID-19 vaccine. The sequenced sample was peripheral blood, obtained 28 days after the second AZD1222 dose.

The DNA for the CDR3 is TGTGCCAGCAGCGCCGCACCTGCAACTAATGAAAAACTGTTTTTT. As protein: CASSAAPATNEKLFF. This chain joins TRBV9 and TRBJ1-4; D remains unclear. V dropped 3 bases and J dropped 0 bases, with 9 bases sitting between them. This CDR3 is built from 15 residues. CDR1 and CDR2 from the germline V gene are SGDLS and YYNGEE.